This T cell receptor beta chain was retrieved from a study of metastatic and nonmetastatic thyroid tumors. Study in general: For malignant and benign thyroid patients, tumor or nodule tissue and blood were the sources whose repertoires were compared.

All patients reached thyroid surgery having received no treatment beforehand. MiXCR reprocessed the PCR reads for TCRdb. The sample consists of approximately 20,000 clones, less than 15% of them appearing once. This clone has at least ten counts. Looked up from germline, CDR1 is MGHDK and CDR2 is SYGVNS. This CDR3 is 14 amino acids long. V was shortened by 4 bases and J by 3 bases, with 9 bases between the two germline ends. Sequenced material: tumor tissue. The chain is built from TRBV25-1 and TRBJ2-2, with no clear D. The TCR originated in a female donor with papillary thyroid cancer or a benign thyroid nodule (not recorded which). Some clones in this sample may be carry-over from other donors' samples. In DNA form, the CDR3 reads TGTGCCAGCAGTGGCGTTGTATACACCGGGGAGCTGTTTTTT. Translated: CASSGVVYTGELFF.